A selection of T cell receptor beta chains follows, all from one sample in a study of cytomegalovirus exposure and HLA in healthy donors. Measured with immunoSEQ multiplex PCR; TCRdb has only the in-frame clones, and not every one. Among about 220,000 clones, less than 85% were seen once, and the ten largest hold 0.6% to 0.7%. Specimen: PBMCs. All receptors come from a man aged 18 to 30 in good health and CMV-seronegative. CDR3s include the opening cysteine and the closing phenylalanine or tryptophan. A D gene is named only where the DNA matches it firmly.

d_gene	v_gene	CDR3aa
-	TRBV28	CASSLEGNYNEQFF
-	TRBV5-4	CASSLRQGNFPSEAFF
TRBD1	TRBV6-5	CASSPGQESYEQYF
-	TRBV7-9	CASSFGAGEQYF
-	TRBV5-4	CASSFSGAGNQPQHF
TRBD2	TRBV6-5	CASSYGLAGVNEQFF
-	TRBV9	CASSSDSGRYEQYF
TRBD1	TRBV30	CAWTGTGGVNTEAFF
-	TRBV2	CASLASRETQYF
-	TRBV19	CASSPRDRGYEQYF
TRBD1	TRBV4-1	CASSQEGVQGVKTQYF
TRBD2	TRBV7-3	CASSLRGLAGVGRNTGELFF
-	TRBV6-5	CASSYPSGGQYF
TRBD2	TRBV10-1	CASSSLAGGPQEQFF
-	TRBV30	CAWDRNYGYTF
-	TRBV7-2	CASSWGAYNSPLHF
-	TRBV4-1	CASSQGDSMGNEKLFF
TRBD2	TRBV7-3	CASSYGLAGGSGANVLTF
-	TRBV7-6	CASSLVGSRTAYEQYF
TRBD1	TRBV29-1	CSVEDTGQGFNEQFF
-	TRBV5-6	CASSFPRDSSYEQYF
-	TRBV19	CASRRQFTEAFF
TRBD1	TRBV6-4	CASSRQGQGTDTQYF
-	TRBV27	CASSFNRAGELFF
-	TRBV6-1	CASSPPLETQYF
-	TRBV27	CASSLSGVPNNEQFF
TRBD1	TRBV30	CAWSVGRGLGEQFF
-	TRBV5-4	CASSLEMAGFQFF
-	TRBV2	CASIRGSGTEAFF
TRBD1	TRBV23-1	CASSQCPGQGDQETQYF
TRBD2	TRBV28	CASSPFGGLGASYEQYF
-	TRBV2	CASSAREGAKNIQYF
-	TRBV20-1	CSTERSYGYTF
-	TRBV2	CASSARGAGNTEAFF
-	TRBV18	CASSPGDGSNQPQHF
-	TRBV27	CASSKQQGQAHEQYF
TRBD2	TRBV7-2	CASSLWAGGPSETQYF
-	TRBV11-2	CASSLGQGNTGELFF
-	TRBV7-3	CASSLTGGIGTEAFF
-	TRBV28	CASSLNAPGTQYF
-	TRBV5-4	CASSLGGDSLSYGYTF
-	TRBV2	CASKAGAGTDTQYF
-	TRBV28	CASSIPQYYEQYF
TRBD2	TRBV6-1	CASSPGLGYYEQYF
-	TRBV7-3	CASSPRDGNLQFF
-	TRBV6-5	CASTGSWDGYTF
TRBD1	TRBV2	CASSVDRGIRGNTEAFF
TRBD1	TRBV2	CASNRGQPPNEQYF